The clone carrying this TCR beta chain has just a few counts. It was with a sample-barcoded 5' primer and a J-beta primer mix that a second PCR of about 7 to 12 cycles was run. A single record per CDR3 protein comes from TCRdb applying MiXCR to the 5' RACE reads. The table records over 1,500,000 distinct CDR3 sequences, around half of them present only once. These data are taken from a study of blood T cells in healthy people across ages. Material for sequencing was blood. The receptor comes from a woman in her thirties or forties in good health.

CDR3 amino acids: CASCRLGTNIQYF. CDR3 bases: TGTGCCAGCTGCAGACTGGGGACAAACATTCAGTACTTC. The V and J genes are TRBV6-5 and TRBJ2-4; D may correspond to TRBD1 or TRBD2 (5 bases each). CDR1 is MNHEY, CDR2 SVGAGI, per germline. The CDR3 extends over 13 amino acids. The V end lost 8 bases, the J end lost 6 bases, and 14 bases lay between the germline ends.